This T cell receptor (beta chain) was recorded in a study of beta chain features in type 1 diabetes. Findings and caveats of the study: TCRB CDR3s were moderately but significantly shorter in Type 1 diabetes patients in all four CD4+ subsets.

Germline CDR1 and CDR2: SGHVS and FNYEAQ. The CDR3 runs to 18 residues. The ends lost 0 bases at V and 1 base at J; junction bases unmatched: 8. Expressed TCRB transcripts were sequenced because the isolated RNA had all been reverse transcribed beforehand. TCRdb's table, derived via immunoSEQ multiplex PCR, lists solely in-frame clones and lacks some. The profile shows 120,000 to 150,000 clones, about an eighth of them singletons. Turning to this clone: Its target is not known.

The rearrangement links TRBV7-6 to TRBJ2-7; 11 bases agree with TRBD1. The specimen was central memory CD4+ T cells from blood. This sequence was found in a man between 18 and 29 years old with type 1 diabetes. The CDR3 protein is CASSLASSGQGASYEQYF. In nucleotides, the CDR3 is TGTGCCAGCAGCTTAGCATCGAGTGGACAGGGGGCTTCCTACGAGCAGTACTTC.